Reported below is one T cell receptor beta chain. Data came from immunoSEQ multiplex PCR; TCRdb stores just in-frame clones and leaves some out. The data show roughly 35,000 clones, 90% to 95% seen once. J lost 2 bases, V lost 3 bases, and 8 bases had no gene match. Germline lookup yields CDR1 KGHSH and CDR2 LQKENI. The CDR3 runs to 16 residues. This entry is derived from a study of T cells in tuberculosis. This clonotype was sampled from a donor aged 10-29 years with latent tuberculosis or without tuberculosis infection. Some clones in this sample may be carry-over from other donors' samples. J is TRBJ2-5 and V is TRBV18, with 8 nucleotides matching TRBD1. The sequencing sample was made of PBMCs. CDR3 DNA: TGTGCCAGCTCACCTCCGGGACAGGTCAATCAAGAGACCCAGTACTTC. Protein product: CASSPPGQVNQETQYF.